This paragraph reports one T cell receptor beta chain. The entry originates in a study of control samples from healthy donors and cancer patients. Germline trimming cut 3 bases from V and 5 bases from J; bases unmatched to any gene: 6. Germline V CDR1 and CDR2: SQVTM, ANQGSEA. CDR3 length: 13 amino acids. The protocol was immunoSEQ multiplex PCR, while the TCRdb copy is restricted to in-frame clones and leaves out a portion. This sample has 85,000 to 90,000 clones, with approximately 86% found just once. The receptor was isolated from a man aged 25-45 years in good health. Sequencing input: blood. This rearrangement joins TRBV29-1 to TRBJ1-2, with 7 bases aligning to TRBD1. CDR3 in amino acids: CSVDIDRDYGYTF. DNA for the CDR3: TGCAGCGTTGATATTGACAGGGATTATGGCTACACCTTC.